The TCR beta chain described here comes from a study of T cell responses to AZD1222 COVID-19 vaccine. Study-wide points: Spike-wide vaccine-associated CD4 TCRs dominated at 160-218 and 743-854.

Data came from immunoSEQ multiplex PCR; TCRdb stores just in-frame clones and leaves some out. The profile shows more than 150,000 clones, 85% to 95% of them singletons. This CDR3 has 14 residues. The germline V and J ends were trimmed by 0 bases and 4 bases, with 7 bases remaining between them. Germline CDR1 is MNHNY and CDR2 is SVGAGI (reference sequence). Notes on this clone: The antigen remains undetermined.

The rearrangement uses TRBV6-6 and TRBJ1-5; TRBD1 is a possible D gene (5 bases). The specimen comprised peripheral blood, sampled on day 0 of AZD1222 vaccination. This receptor was obtained from an adult in good health. The CDR3 sequence: CASSYSGLNQPQHF. Written as DNA, the CDR3 is TGTGCCAGCAGTTACTCGGGGCTTAATCAGCCCCAGCATTTT.